The source of this T cell receptor (beta chain) is a study of blood T cell repertoires in COVID-19 (dated by TCRdb to the early 2020s). Describing the broader study: Samples covering the acute and convalescent phases of COVID-19 were provided by collaborators in the United States, Italy and Spain. The material from the prospective study consisted of cDNA or gDNA derived from T cells, B-cell-depleted T cells, or PBMCs. Subjects who had been exposed to COVID-19, were actively infected with it, or had recovered from it provided the deeply sampled blood TCRbeta repertoires that made up the dataset. A freely available public database, intended as a resource for researchers studying the immune response to SARS-CoV-2, is where the repertoires were released. The samples were drawn from the first 160 participants of the ongoing ImmuneRACE study and from some 1,300 subjects provided by 6 global collaborators. A de-identified subject ID, COVID-19 status, age in years and sex were almost always included in the sample metadata. HLA class I and class II types, where available, came from metadata supplied by the sample provider rather than from assay-based typing. The paper as a whole reports these results and caveats: The quantity of clinical and demographic metadata differed by source and by participant and was supplied without curation.

One collaborating source in Seattle enrolled patients during active infection and followed them longitudinally through the course of disease. Whole blood was collected in K2EDTA tubes by collaborating institutions according to the institutions' own protocols. Collaborator samples were shipped for TCRbeta analysis as frozen whole blood, isolated PBMCs, or DNA extracted from either sample type. TCRbeta CDR3 regions were amplified from genomic DNA using the immunoSEQ Assay, a bias-controlled multiplex PCR. In the source study's methods: The number of nucleated cells in each sample was estimated by amplification of reference gene primers within the assay. To quantify the absolute abundance of each unique TCRbeta CDR3 rearrangement, sequence reads were collapsed and filtered. Productive Simpson clonality was computed per sample as the square root of Simpson's diversity index over productive rearrangements. In TCRdb, the immuneACCESS table is reduced to in-frame sequences with V and J assigned. These tables do not hold every clone; where another copy was compared, an unresolved V gene accounts for under half, and the others remain unexplained. D and trimming were read from the DNA, whereas the V and J calls and clone size are those reported in that table. The sample table shows fewer than 300,000 clones, and 80% to 85% are seen once. The top ten hold approximately 14% of the sample.

On this clone itself: What antigen it recognizes has not been identified. Per-base qualities were not stored, and no clone one base away is much larger.

The junction carries 12 bases between V and J, which are trimmed by 2 bases and 8 bases respectively. The CDR3 starts with the cysteine, ends with the phenylalanine, and has 14 residues. The sequence is cut down to CDR3 DNA, 42 bases in frame from base 1. CDR1 and CDR2 were assigned from the germline V gene (reference sequence) as LNHDA and SQIVND. The material sequenced was peripheral blood. The chain employs TRBV19 and TRBJ1-4, with the D gene call left open. The source is a person aged 65 to 79 with COVID-19, enrolled during active disease. The base sequence is TGTGCCAGTAGTATAAGGCAGGCGGGGGAAAAACTGTTTTTT. Its coded protein is CASSIRQAGEKLFF.